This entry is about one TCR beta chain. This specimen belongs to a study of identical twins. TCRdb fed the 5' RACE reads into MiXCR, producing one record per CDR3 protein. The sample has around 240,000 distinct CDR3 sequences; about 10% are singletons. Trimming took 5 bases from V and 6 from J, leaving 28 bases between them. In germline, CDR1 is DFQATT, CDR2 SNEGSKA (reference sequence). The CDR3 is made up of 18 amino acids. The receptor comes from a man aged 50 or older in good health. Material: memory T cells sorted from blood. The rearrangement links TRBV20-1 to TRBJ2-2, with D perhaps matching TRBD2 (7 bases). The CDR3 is CSAQGGQSRRGVPGELFF. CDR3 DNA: TGCAGTGCTCAAGGGGGGCAGTCCCGACGGGGGGTTCCCGGGGAGCTGTTTTTT.